Below, one T cell receptor (beta chain) is given with its context. Its antigen is not known. TCRdb's table, derived via immunoSEQ multiplex PCR, lists solely in-frame clones and lacks some. The sample has about 600,000 clones; less than 98% are singletons. These data are taken from a study of shared clonotypes between healthy human individuals. V lost 8 bases to trimming and J lost 3 bases; unmatched junction nucleotides: 8. This CDR3 has 15 amino acids. Per the germline V gene, CDR1 is SEHNR and CDR2 is FQNEAQ (reference sequence). Findings and caveats of the study: Sequencing depth was predicted to influence how clonotypes are shared among donors.

The J gene is TRBJ1-4, the V gene TRBV7-9, with TRBD1 matching over 8 bases. The receptor was isolated from a woman younger than 45 in good health. Sample: naive CD4+ T cells sorted from blood. This sample's subset: CD45RA+ positively selected. The CDR3 region has the DNA TGTGCCAGCCAATTGGGGACAGGTGCTAATGAAAAACTGTTTTTT. This translates into CASQLGTGANEKLFF.